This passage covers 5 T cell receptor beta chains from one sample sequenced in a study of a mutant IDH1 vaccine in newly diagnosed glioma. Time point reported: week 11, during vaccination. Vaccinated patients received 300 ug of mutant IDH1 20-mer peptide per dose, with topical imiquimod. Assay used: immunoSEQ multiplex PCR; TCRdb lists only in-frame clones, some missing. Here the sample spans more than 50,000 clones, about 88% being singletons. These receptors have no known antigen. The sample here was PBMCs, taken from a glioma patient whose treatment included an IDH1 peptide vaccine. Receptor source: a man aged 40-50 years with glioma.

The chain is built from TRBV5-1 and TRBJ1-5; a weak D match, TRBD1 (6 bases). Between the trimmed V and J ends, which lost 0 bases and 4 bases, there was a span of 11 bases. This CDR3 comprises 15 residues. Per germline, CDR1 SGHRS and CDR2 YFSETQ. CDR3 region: CASSLAGQGNQPQHF. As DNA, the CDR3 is TGCGCCAGCAGCTTGGCCGGGCAGGGGAATCAGCCCCAGCATTTT. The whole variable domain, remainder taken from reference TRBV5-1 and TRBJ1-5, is KAGVTQTPRYLIKTRGQQVTLSCSPISGHRSVSWYQQTPGQGLQFLFEYFSETQRNKGNFPGRFSGRQFSNSRSEMNVSTLELGDSALYLCASSLAGQGNQPQHFGDGTRLSIL.

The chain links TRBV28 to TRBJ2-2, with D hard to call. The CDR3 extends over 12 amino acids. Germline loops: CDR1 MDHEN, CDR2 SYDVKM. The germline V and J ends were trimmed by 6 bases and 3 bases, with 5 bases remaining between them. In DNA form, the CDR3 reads TGTGCCAGCAGCCGAGACACCGGGGAGCTGTTTTTT. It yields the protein CASSRDTGELFF.

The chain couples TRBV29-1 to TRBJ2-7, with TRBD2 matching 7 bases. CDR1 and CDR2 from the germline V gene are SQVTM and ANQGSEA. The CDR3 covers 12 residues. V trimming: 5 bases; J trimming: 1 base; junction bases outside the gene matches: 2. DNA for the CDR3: TGCAGCGTTTTGCGGGGGTCCTACGAGCAGTACTTC. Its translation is CSVLRGSYEQYF.

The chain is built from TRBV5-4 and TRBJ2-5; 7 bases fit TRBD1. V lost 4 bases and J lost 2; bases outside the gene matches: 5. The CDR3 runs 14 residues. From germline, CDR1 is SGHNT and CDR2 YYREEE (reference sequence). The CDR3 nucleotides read TGTGCCAGCAGCCCAGGACAGGCACAAGAGACCCAGTACTTC. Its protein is CASSPGQAQETQYF.

CDR3 bases: TGTGCCAGCAGTTCCGCCGGGACTAGCGCCACAGATACGCAGTATTTT. It yields the protein CASSSAGTSATDTQYF. The chain joins TRBV6-5 to TRBJ2-3, with 10 bases that match TRBD2. CDR1 and CDR2 (germline): MNHEY, SVGAGI. The CDR3 sequence is 16 residues long. The ends lost 4 bases at V and 2 bases at J; junction bases unmatched: 6.